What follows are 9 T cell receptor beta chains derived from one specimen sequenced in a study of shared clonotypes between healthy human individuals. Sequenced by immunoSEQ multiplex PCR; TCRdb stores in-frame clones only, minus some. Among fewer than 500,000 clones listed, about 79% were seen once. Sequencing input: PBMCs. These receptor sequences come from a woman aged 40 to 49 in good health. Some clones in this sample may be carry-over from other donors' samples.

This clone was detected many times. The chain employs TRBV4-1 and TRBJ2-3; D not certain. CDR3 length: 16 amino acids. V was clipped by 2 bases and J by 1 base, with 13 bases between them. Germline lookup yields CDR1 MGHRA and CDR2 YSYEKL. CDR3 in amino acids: CASSQSPLRGTDTQYF. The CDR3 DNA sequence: TGCGCCAGCAGCCAATCCCCATTGAGAGGCACAGATACGCAGTATTTT.

The CDR3 DNA reads TGTGCCTGGAGTGGGGCGCTCCCGCTCGGGGGCTATGGCTACACCTTC. Its translation is CAWSGALPLGGYGYTF. The V and J genes are TRBV30 and TRBJ1-2; D may be TRBD1 (5 bases). The CDR3 has 16 amino acids. V was pared by 1 base and J by 4 bases, with 19 bases between. Germline V lookup: CDR1 GTSNPN, CDR2 SVGIG (reference sequence).

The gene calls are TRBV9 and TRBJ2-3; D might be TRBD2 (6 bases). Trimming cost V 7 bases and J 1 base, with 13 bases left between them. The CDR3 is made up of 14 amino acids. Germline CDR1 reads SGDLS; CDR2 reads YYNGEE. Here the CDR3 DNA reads TGTGCCAGCGGTAACGGGAGAGGCACAGATACGCAGTATTTT. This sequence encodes CASGNGRGTDTQYF.

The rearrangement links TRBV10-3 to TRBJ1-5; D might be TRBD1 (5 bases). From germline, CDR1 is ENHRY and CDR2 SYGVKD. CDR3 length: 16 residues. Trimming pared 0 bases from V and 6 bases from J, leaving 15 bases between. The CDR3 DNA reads TGTGCCATCAGTGAGTCGAGGGGCTCGATCGGTCAGCCCCAGCATTTT. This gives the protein CAISESRGSIGQPQHF.

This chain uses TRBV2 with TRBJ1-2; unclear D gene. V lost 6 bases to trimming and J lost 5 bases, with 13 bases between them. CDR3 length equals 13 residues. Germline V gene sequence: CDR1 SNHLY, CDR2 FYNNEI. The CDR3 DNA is TGTGCCAGCAGGGACGGAGGGAAATATGGCTACACCTTC. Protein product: CASRDGGKYGYTF.

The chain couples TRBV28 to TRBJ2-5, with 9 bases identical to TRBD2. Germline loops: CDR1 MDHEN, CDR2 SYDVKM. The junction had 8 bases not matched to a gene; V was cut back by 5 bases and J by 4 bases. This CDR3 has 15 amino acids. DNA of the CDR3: TGTGCCAGCAGTGGCGTAGCGGGAGCTGGAGAGACCCAGTACTTC. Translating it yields CASSGVAGAGETQYF.

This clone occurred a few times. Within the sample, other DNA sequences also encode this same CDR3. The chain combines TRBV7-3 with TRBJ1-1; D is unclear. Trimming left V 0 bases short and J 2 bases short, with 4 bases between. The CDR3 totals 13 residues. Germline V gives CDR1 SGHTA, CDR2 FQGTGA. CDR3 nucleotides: TGTGCCAGCAGCTTAACGGGCAACACTGAAGCTTTCTTT. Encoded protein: CASSLTGNTEAFF.

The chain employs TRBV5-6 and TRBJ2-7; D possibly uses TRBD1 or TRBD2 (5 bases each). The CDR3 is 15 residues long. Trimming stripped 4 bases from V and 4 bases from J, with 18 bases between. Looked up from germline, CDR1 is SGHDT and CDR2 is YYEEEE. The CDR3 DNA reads TGTGCCAGCAGCCCCCCTAGCAGGGCCCAGTACGAGCAGTACTTC. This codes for CASSPPSRAQYEQYF.

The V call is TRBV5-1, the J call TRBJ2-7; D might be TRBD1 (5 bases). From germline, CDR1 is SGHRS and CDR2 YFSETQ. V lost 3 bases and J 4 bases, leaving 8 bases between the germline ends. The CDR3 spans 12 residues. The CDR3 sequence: CASSSGLYEQYF. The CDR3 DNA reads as TGCGCCAGCAGCTCAGGGCTATACGAGCAGTACTTC.